This TCR beta chain came from a study of breast tumors, draining lymph nodes, adjacent tissues. TCRdb processed the multiplex PCR reads anew with MiXCR; each CDR3 protein has one entry. The repertoire consists of 50,000 to 65,000 distinct CDR3 sequences, with about 40% occurring once and the leading ten covering about 10%. The CDR3 runs 14 residues. V gave up 5 bases and J gave up 3 bases; unmatched junction bases: 5. Germline loops: CDR1 SGHAT, CDR2 FQNNGV. This TCR was sampled from a female donor with breast cancer. Some clones in this sample may be carry-over from other donors' samples. The sequencing input was breast tumor tissue. The chain couples TRBV11-2 to TRBJ2-5, with 8 bases matching TRBD2. The CDR3 bases are TGTGCCAGCAGCCCCGGGACTAGGAAAGAGACCCAGTACTTC. Translation gives CASSPGTRKETQYF. Full variable domain (rest looked up from reference TRBV11-2 and TRBJ2-5): EAGVAQSPRYKIIEKRQSVAFWCNPISGHATLYWYQQILGQGPKLLIQFQNNGVVDDSQLPKDRFSAERLKGVDSTLKIQPAKLEDSAVYLCASSPGTRKETQYFGPGTRLLVL.